This T cell receptor beta chain was identified in a study of blood T cell repertoires in COVID-19. Whole-study context: Material from acute and convalescent COVID-19 was sourced from the United States, Italy and Spain.

Authors' processing steps: Amplifying reference gene primers gave estimates of nucleated cell counts. Profiled with immunoSEQ multiplex PCR; TCRdb holds only in-frame clones, not every one. Clone size and V and J calls were adopted from that table, with D and trimming inferred from the DNA. Among 150,000 to 200,000 clones listed, around 88% were seen once. This CDR3 is 17 amino acids long. V gave up 1 base and J gave up 0 bases, with 13 bases separating them. Germline CDR1 and CDR2: LNHNV and YYDKDF (reference sequence). Sequences were obtained from peripheral blood. This chain connects TRBV15 to TRBJ1-5; TRBD1 might be the D (5 bases). The TCR originated in a woman in her 30s with acute or convalescent COVID-19. The CDR3: CATSRVGRTTSNQPQHF. DNA of the CDR3: TGTGCCACCAGCAGAGTGGGGCGGACAACTAGCAATCAGCCCCAGCATTTT.